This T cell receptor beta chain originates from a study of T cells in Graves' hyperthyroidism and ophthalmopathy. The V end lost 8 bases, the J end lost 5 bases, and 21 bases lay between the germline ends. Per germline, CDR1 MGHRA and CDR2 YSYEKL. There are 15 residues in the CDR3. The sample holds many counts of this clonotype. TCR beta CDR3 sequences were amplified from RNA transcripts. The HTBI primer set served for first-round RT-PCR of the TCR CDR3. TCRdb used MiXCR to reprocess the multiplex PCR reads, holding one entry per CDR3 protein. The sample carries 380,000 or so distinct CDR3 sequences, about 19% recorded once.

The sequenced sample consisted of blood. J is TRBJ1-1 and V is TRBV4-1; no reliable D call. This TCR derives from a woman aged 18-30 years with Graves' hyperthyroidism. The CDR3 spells CASGDSRKKRTEAFF. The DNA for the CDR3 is TGCGCCAGCGGAGATTCCCGCAAGAAAAGGACTGAAGCTTTCTTT.